The 29 T cell receptor beta chains reported below all come from one sample, sequenced in a study of identical twins. A single record per CDR3 protein comes from TCRdb applying MiXCR to the 5' RACE reads. The sample holds about 660,000 distinct CDR3 sequences, about 9.4% seen once. These data also featured in a second study, about yellow fever vaccine responses in identical twins.

Input material: PBMCs. The receptors derive from a woman aged 18-30 years in good health.

This clonotype has only a few counts. This chain connects TRBV5-7 to TRBJ2-3; D gene unclear. TRBV5-7 is an ORF for which the function is uncertain. This CDR3 is 14 amino acids long. Between the trimmed V and J ends, which lost 6 bases and 2 bases, there was a span of 13 bases. The CDR3 DNA is TGTGCCAGCATGTGGGTCCTGGACACAGATACGCAGTATTTT. Translating gives CASMWVLDTDTQYF.

The chain uses TRBV27 and TRBJ2-1; 9 bases align to TRBD2. CDR3 length: 20 residues. V trimming: 5 bases; J trimming: 12 bases; junction bases outside the gene matches: 29. CDR1 is MNHEY, CDR2 SMNVEV, per germline (reference sequence). CDR3 in amino acids: CASSPIGGMLAGALGIGQFF. CDR3 sequence (DNA): TGTGCCAGCAGTCCTATAGGGGGGATGTTAGCGGGAGCATTGGGTATCGGGCAGTTCTTC.

This clonotype turned up a few times. The V gene is TRBV20-1, the J gene TRBJ1-5; D possibly corresponds to TRBD1 (5 bases). Deletions cut 0 bases from V and 11 bases from J, with 11 bases between. The germline CDR1 and CDR2 sequences are DFQATT and SNEGSKA (reference sequence). The CDR3 contains 12 residues. The CDR3 region is CSARDGGATQHF. For the CDR3, the DNA is TGCAGTGCTAGAGATGGCGGGGCGACCCAGCATTTT.

The V gene is TRBV12-3 or TRBV12-4, the J gene TRBJ1-1, with D unclear. Trimming cost V 0 bases and J 1 base, with 12 bases left between them. This CDR3 is built from 16 residues. CDR3 sequence (DNA): TGTGCCAGCAGTTTAGCGGGAGGGAAAAGGAACACTGAAGCTTTCTTT. Amino acids: CASSLAGGKRNTEAFF.

The chain joins TRBV7-6 to TRBJ2-1; D unresolved. Germline values: CDR1 SGHVS, CDR2 FNYEAQ. CDR3 length equals 13 residues. V was pared by 6 bases and J by 6 bases, with 12 bases between. CDR3 in amino acids: CASSRLRVNEQFF. The DNA for the CDR3 is TGTGCCAGCAGTCGTCTTAGGGTCAATGAGCAGTTCTTC. The full variable domain, its missing parts supplied by reference TRBV7-6 and TRBJ2-1, is GAGVSQSPRYKVTKRGQDVALRCDPISGHVSLYWYRQALGQGPEFLTYFNYEAQQDKSGLPNDRFSAERPEGSISTLTIQRTEQRDSAMYRCASSRLRVNEQFFGPGTRLTVL.

The V gene is TRBV10-3, the J gene TRBJ1-5; no clear D. This CDR3 contains 12 residues. The V and J ends lost 2 bases and 4 bases respectively, with 3 bases between them. CDR1 is ENHRY and CDR2 is SYGVKD in the germline V gene. The CDR3: CAISERNQPQHF. As DNA, the CDR3 is TGTGCCATCAGTGAGAGAAATCAGCCCCAGCATTTT.

This clonotype occurred a few times. In nucleotides, the CDR3 is TGTGCCAGCTATAAGTCCGGGGAGCTGTTTTTT. Translated, it gives CASYKSGELFF. The chain has TRBV28 and TRBJ2-2, with no clear D. CDR1 and CDR2 (germline): MDHEN, SYDVKM. This CDR3 has 11 residues. Trimming cost V 8 bases and J 6 bases, with 7 bases left between them.

The chain carries TRBV29-1 and TRBJ1-1; 9 bases fit TRBD1. This CDR3 comprises 13 residues. V lost 7 bases, J lost 4 bases, and 7 bases stayed unmatched. Germline values: CDR1 SQVTM, CDR2 ANQGSEA. The CDR3 DNA sequence: TGCAGCGGCCGGACAGGGGAGAGCACTGAAGCTTTCTTT. As protein: CSGRTGESTEAFF.

In this sample, this clonotype turned up a few times. The genes are TRBV4-1 and TRBJ2-3; D call uncertain. This CDR3 is built from 15 residues. CDR1 is MGHRA, CDR2 YSYEKL, per germline. The germline V and J ends were trimmed by 3 bases and 0 bases, with 10 bases remaining between them. The CDR3 sequence: CASSHSTLSTDTQYF. The CDR3 DNA follows: TGCGCCAGCAGCCATTCGACACTGAGCACAGATACGCAGTATTTT.

This clonotype was found a few times. The rearrangement uses TRBV20-1 and TRBJ1-3; possibly TRBD1 for D (5 bases). V lost 6 bases to trimming and J lost 4 bases, with 13 bases between them. The CDR3 has 13 amino acids. Germline V CDR1 and CDR2: DFQATT, SNEGSKA (reference sequence). DNA of the CDR3: TGCAGTGCGCACAGGACTACAGGAAACACCATATATTTT. This codes for CSAHRTTGNTIYF.

The chain recombines TRBV20-1 with TRBJ2-5; maybe TRBD2 (6 bases). The CDR3 totals 14 residues. With 0 bases removed from V and 7 bases from J, the gap between germline ends came to 15 bases. In germline, CDR1 is DFQATT, CDR2 SNEGSKA (reference sequence). CDR3 region: CSARDLGGSLTQYF. The CDR3 DNA sequence: TGCAGTGCTAGAGATTTAGGAGGGAGCCTGACCCAGTACTTC.

The chain links TRBV7-8 to TRBJ1-1; 11 bases align to TRBD1. The CDR3 length is 14 residues. In germline, CDR1 is SGHVS, CDR2 FQNEAQ. The V and J ends lost 5 bases and 4 bases, in that order; junction bases with no gene match: 3. This CDR3 reads CASSRGTGGTEAFF. The CDR3 region has the DNA TGTGCCAGCAGCCGCGGGACAGGGGGCACTGAAGCTTTCTTT.

The rearrangement uses TRBV5-1 and TRBJ2-3, with D hard to call. Germline-derived CDR1 and CDR2 are SGHRS and YFSETQ. With 3 bases removed from V and 4 bases from J, the gap between germline ends came to 18 bases. The CDR3 has 16 amino acids. CDR3 sequence: CASSSRDFVGADTQYF. The CDR3 coding sequence is TGCGCCAGCAGCTCAAGGGATTTCGTTGGGGCAGATACGCAGTATTTT.

Remarks on this clonotype: This clone may be a read error of a much larger clone one base away. The chain joins TRBV28 to TRBJ2-7; D gene uncertain. Per the germline V gene, CDR1 is MDHEN and CDR2 is SYDVKM. The CDR3 is 11 residues long. Deletions cut 3 bases from V and 4 bases from J, with 4 bases between. Written as DNA, the CDR3 is TGTGCCAGCAGTTTTTGGTACGAGCAGTACTTC. Translating it yields CASSFWYEQYF.

The rearrangement joins TRBV12-3 or TRBV12-4 to TRBJ2-1; 7 bases are shared with TRBD1. With 6 bases clipped from V and 7 bases from J, the junction kept 12 bases outside the gene matches. The CDR3 runs 15 residues. In DNA form, the CDR3 reads TGTGCCAGCAGCCAGGGACAGTATACAATTAATGAGCAGTTCTTC. Encoded protein: CASSQGQYTINEQFF.

In its sample, this clonotype was seen a few times. The V call is TRBV10-3, the J call TRBJ2-5; D gene ambiguous. From germline, CDR1 is ENHRY and CDR2 SYGVKD. The CDR3 is made up of 13 amino acids. V lost 2 bases, J lost 3 bases, and 7 bases lay in between. The CDR3 coding sequence is TGTGCCATCAGTGAGAGTCCTAAAGAGACCCAGTACTTC. Translated, it gives CAISESPKETQYF.

This sequence joins TRBV14 and TRBJ2-5; possible D gene TRBD2, 7 bases. CDR1 and CDR2 from the germline V gene are SGHDN and FVKESK. This CDR3 spans 16 amino acids. Deletions cut 2 bases from V and 2 bases from J, with 15 bases between. The CDR3 here is CASSQLMGGQQETQYF. The CDR3 DNA sequence: TGTGCCAGCAGCCAACTTATGGGGGGGCAACAAGAGACCCAGTACTTC.

The sample holds a few counts of this clonotype. DNA for the CDR3: TGTGCCAGCAGCTTCTCCGCTTCGGGACTAGCGGGGGTCGCAGATACGCAGTATTTT. Translation: CASSFSASGLAGVADTQYF. The rearrangement links TRBV11-2 to TRBJ2-3, with TRBD2 matching 14 bases. Unmatched junction bases numbered 12, after V lost 3 bases and J lost 4 bases. CDR3 size: 19 residues. Per germline, CDR1 SGHAT and CDR2 FQNNGV.

CDR3 DNA sequence: TGTGCCAGCAGCTTAGAAGGGCAAGACTCTGGAAACACCATATATTTT. It encodes CASSLEGQDSGNTIYF. The chain links TRBV7-6 to TRBJ1-3; no reliable D call. Germline V gene sequence: CDR1 SGHVS, CDR2 FNYEAQ. CDR3 length: 16 residues. Trimming pared 1 base from V and 0 bases from J, leaving 10 bases between.

The gene calls are TRBV6-2 or TRBV6-3 and TRBJ1-1; D possibly corresponds to TRBD1 (5 bases). The CDR3 consists of 13 residues. Germline V CDR1 and CDR2: MNHEY, SVGEGT. Trimming removed 2 bases from V and 10 bases from J, with 14 bases in between. DNA for the CDR3: TGTGCCAGCAGTTACCCCACGTCGGGGCGAGCTTTCTTT. Translation: CASSYPTSGRAFF.

This sequence joins TRBV20-1 and TRBJ1-2; no reliable D call. The V end lost 0 bases, the J end lost 3 bases, and 14 bases lay between the germline ends. CDR1 and CDR2 from the germline V gene are DFQATT and SNEGSKA (reference sequence). The CDR3 length is 15 residues. The CDR3 DNA follows: TGCAGTGCTAGAGACCTTTACGTTACGGACTATGGCTACACCTTC. Its protein is CSARDLYVTDYGYTF.

In this sample, this clonotype turned up a few times. The rearrangement joins TRBV15 to TRBJ1-2; 10 bases are shared with TRBD1. Germline V CDR1 and CDR2: LNHNV, YYDKDF (reference sequence). CDR3 length: 16 residues. The V segment lost 5 bases and the J segment 2 bases; nucleotides outside the gene matches: 8. This CDR3 reads CATSPRDRGRNYGYTF. CDR3 in DNA: TGTGCCACCAGCCCCCGGGACAGGGGAAGGAACTATGGCTACACCTTC.

This clonotype has a count of ten or more. The genes are TRBV12-3 or TRBV12-4 and TRBJ2-3, with 11 bases lining up with TRBD2. V shed 5 bases, J shed 8 bases, and the junction held 9 bases outside the gene matches. This CDR3 contains 15 residues. Here the CDR3 DNA reads TGTGCCAGCAGTCGGCTAGCGGGGGGATTTGGTACGCAGTATTTT. It yields the protein CASSRLAGGFGTQYF.

This clonotype has just a few counts. V usage is TRBV20-1 and J usage is TRBJ2-3, with unresolved D. Germline V CDR1 and CDR2: DFQATT, SNEGSKA (reference sequence). The CDR3 extends over 10 amino acids. Between the trimmed V and J ends, which lost 6 bases and 5 bases, there was a span of 6 bases. The CDR3 loop reads CSANKDTQYF. The CDR3 DNA reads as TGCAGTGCGAACAAAGATACGCAGTATTTT.

This clonotype was seen repeatedly, ten times or more. The V and J genes are TRBV3-1 and TRBJ2-5, with D maybe TRBD1 (5 bases). The CDR3 contains 14 residues. V was pared by 0 bases and J by 3 bases, with 8 bases between. Germline CDR1 LGHDT, CDR2 YNNKEL (reference sequence). The CDR3 nucleotides are TGTGCCAGCAGCCAAGATAACAGGAAAGAGACCCAGTACTTC. This codes for CASSQDNRKETQYF.

This clonotype has a count of ten or more. The genes are TRBV7-3 and TRBJ2-3, with TRBD1 matching 7 bases. The CDR3 is 13 residues long. Trimming at V came to 5 bases and at J to 7 bases, leaving 6 bases not matched to a gene. CDR1 is SGHTA and CDR2 is FQGTGA in the germline V gene. CDR3 bases: TGTGCCAGCAGCATCTTACAGGGGTATACGCAGTATTTT. Encoded protein: CASSILQGYTQYF.

This clonotype was found a few times. The rearrangement uses TRBV20-1 and TRBJ2-7; TRBD2 agrees at 9 bases. Per the germline V gene, CDR1 is DFQATT and CDR2 is SNEGSKA (reference sequence). Losses at the gene ends were 0 bases for V and 6 bases for J; bases not matched to a gene: 12. The CDR3 consists of 16 residues. In DNA, the CDR3 is TGCAGTGCTAGAGATCTTGGCGGGAGGGGCGGTGTCGAGCAGTACTTC. Encoded protein: CSARDLGGRGGVEQYF.

The chain combines TRBV11-1 with TRBJ2-1, with D uncertain. Germline values: CDR1 SGHAT, CDR2 FQDESV (reference sequence). The V end was cut by 0 bases, the J end by 1 base, with 13 bases between. The CDR3 covers 17 residues. CDR3 sequence (DNA): TGTGCCAGCAGCTTAGCCCCGGACGGAAGATCCTACAATGAGCAGTTCTTC. Translated: CASSLAPDGRSYNEQFF.

In its sample, this clonotype was seen once. The genes are TRBV19 and TRBJ1-1, with a possible D match to TRBD1 (5 bases). Germline lookup yields CDR1 LNHDA and CDR2 SQIVND (reference sequence). The CDR3 covers 14 residues. V was trimmed by 6 bases and J by 8 bases, leaving 19 bases between them. CDR3: CASSDWAGSREAFF. The CDR3 DNA sequence: TGTGCCAGTAGCGACTGGGCAGGGAGCCGAGAAGCTTTCTTT.